This T cell receptor beta chain came from a study of beta chain features in type 1 diabetes. Of the isolated RNA, all was reverse transcribed, and so the sequenced material was expressed TCRB transcripts. Clones were sequenced by immunoSEQ multiplex PCR, and TCRdb holds only the in-frame ones, with some missing. The sample contains 250,000 to 400,000 clones, 11% to 15% of which appear only once. There are a few counts of this clone. This TCR was recovered from a young man in good health. Sequencing used central memory CD4+ T cells from blood.

The DNA for the CDR3 is TGTGCCAGCAGCTTGTCTCTTGGGTCTCGGGAGACCCAGTACTTC. Its translation is CASSLSLGSRETQYF. V gene TRBV5-5 combines with J gene TRBJ2-5, with D unclear. The CDR3 contains 15 residues. Germline V lookup: CDR1 SGHKS, CDR2 YYEKEE (reference sequence). The V gene lost 1 base and the J gene lost 5 bases, with 15 bases spanning the gap. Supplemented by reference TRBV5-5 and TRBJ2-5, the full variable domain reads DAGVTQSPTHLIKTRGQQVTLRCSPISGHKSVSWYQQVLGQGPQFIFQYYEKEERGRGNFPDRFSARQFPNYSSELNVNALLLGDSALYLCASSLSLGSRETQYFGPGTRLLVL.